The rows below give T cell receptor beta chains drawn from one sample of a study of T-cell reconstitution after alpha-beta-depleted transplantation in children. Each CDR3 protein gets one entry after TCRdb re-called the PCR reads with MiXCR. The profile shows hundreds of thousands of distinct CDR3 sequences, around 11% of them singletons. Sample: PBMCs from the stem cell graft donor, taken from the stem cell graft. The origin of the receptors is a human donor who donated a stem cell graft to a child with acute lymphoblastic leukemia. The CDR3 runs from the conserved cysteine through the conserved F or W. D genes are given only for firm matches. The size field is filled for only some rows; it gives once, few, many or a size class.

cdr3_nt cdr3_aa d_call cdr3_length v_call clone_size j_call
TGTGCCAGCAGCTTGAGGACCCCCACTGAAGCTTTCTTT CASSLRTPTEAFF NA 13 TRBV28 many TRBJ1-1
TGCGCCAGCAGCCCCGAGACAGAGCGCCCCGCGGATACGCAGTATTTT CASSPETERPADTQYF NA 16 TRBV4-3 NA TRBJ2-3
TGTGCCACTCGTTGGGGCGGAAGCAATCAGCCCCAGCATTTT CATRWGGSNQPQHF NA 14 TRBV19 many TRBJ1-5
TGCGCCAGCAGCTCGGCTCTCCCTACAGATACGCAGTATTTT CASSSALPTDTQYF NA 14 TRBV5-1 many TRBJ2-3
TGCGCCAGCAGCCCGGAGGGGCTTGAACAGGGGGACTCAACGACTGGAAACACCATATATTTT CASSPEGLEQGDSTTGNTIYF TRBD1 21 TRBV5-1 NA TRBJ1-3
TGCAGTGCTTGGGTGACAGGGTTCCCTGAAGCTTTCTTT CSAWVTGFPEAFF TRBD1 13 TRBV20-1 many TRBJ1-1
TGCAGTGCTAGAGATTGGAAACTAGCGGGGGCCTCCTCCTACAATGAGCAGTTCTTC CSARDWKLAGASSYNEQFF TRBD2 19 TRBV20-1 many TRBJ2-1
TGTGCCAGCTCACCCGGGACAGGGGTGGAACAGCCCCAGCATTTT CASSPGTGVEQPQHF TRBD1 15 TRBV18 NA TRBJ1-5
TGTGCCAGCAGCTTAGAGGCCTCATTCCCCTACGAGCAGTACTTC CASSLEASFPYEQYF NA 15 TRBV7-9 many TRBJ2-7
TGTGCCAGCAGTTACTTCTCAGACCAGCAGCCCCAGCATTTT CASSYFSDQQPQHF NA 14 TRBV6-2/TRBV6-3 NA TRBJ1-5
TGCAGTGCTAGGCCCGGCGGAGCTAGCGGCACCAAAAACATTCAGTACTTC CSARPGGASGTKNIQYF TRBD2 17 TRBV20-1 many TRBJ2-4
TGTGCCAGCAGTTTTCGGACAGGGGGCGAATACGAGCAGTACTTC CASSFRTGGEYEQYF TRBD1 15 TRBV12-3/TRBV12-4 many TRBJ2-7
TGTGCCAGCAGTCTCAGACAGGGTGGGACCGGGGAGCTGTTTTTT CASSLRQGGTGELFF TRBD1 15 TRBV6-1 many TRBJ2-2
TGTGCCAGCAGCACCATCACAGATACGCAGTATTTT CASSTITDTQYF NA 12 TRBV7-2 few TRBJ2-3
TGTGCCAGTAGTGTGATACAGGGTCTCCGAGAGACCCAGTACTTC CASSVIQGLRETQYF NA 15 TRBV19 many TRBJ2-5
TGCAGCGTTACAATCAGCACAGATACGCAGTATTTT CSVTISTDTQYF NA 12 TRBV29-1 NA TRBJ2-3
TGTGCCAGTAGTTACAGACCCCAAGAGACCCAGTACTTC CASSYRPQETQYF NA 13 TRBV19 many TRBJ2-5
TGTGCCAGCAGCTCCTTGAATGAGCAGTTCTTC CASSSLNEQFF NA 11 TRBV3-1 many TRBJ2-1
TGTGCCAGCAGCCCTCAAGGGACTAACTATGGCTACACCTTC CASSPQGTNYGYTF NA 14 TRBV3-1 many TRBJ1-2
TGTGCCAGCAGCTCGGGAGGTTTTCCCTACGAGCAGTACTTC CASSSGGFPYEQYF TRBD2 14 TRBV7-2 few TRBJ2-7
TGTGCCAGCAGCCCCCAAGGAGCGGACTACACCGGGGAGCTGTTTTTT CASSPQGADYTGELFF NA 16 TRBV7-2 many TRBJ2-2
TGTGCCAGCAGTGTCCTCTGGGGGGCCCCCAACGAGCAGTACTTC CASSVLWGAPNEQYF NA 15 TRBV27 many TRBJ2-7
TGCAGTGCCAACCCCGCGGTGACCGATACGCAGTATTTT CSANPAVTDTQYF NA 13 TRBV20-1 many TRBJ2-3
TGTGCCAGCAGCCCAGCCTCAGATACGCAGTATTTT CASSPASDTQYF NA 12 TRBV12-3/TRBV12-4 many TRBJ2-3
TGTGCCAGCAGCAACAACAGGGGATCTAACTATGGCTACACCTTC CASSNNRGSNYGYTF TRBD1 15 TRBV7-2 many TRBJ1-2
TGTGCCAGCAGATCCACAGGGGACTATGGCTACACCTTC CASRSTGDYGYTF TRBD1 13 TRBV6-5 many TRBJ1-2
TGCAGTGCTAGAGGGGTGGCGGGGACCTACGAGCAGTACTTC CSARGVAGTYEQYF NA 14 TRBV20-1 many TRBJ2-7
TGTGCCACGGTCGTCGGAAGCACAGATACGCAGTATTTT CATVVGSTDTQYF NA 13 TRBV6-1 few TRBJ2-3
TGTGCCAGCGCAAGGGGTGACACTGAAGCTTTCTTT CASARGDTEAFF NA 12 TRBV6-5 many TRBJ1-1
TGCGCCAGCAGCCAAGATTGGTATGCGGGGGGTACAGATACGCAGTATTTT CASSQDWYAGGTDTQYF TRBD2 17 TRBV4-3 many TRBJ2-3
TGCAGTGCTAGACTTGGGGAGACCACAAGGGATGGCTACACCTTC CSARLGETTRDGYTF NA 15 TRBV20-1 few TRBJ1-2
TGTGCCAGCAGTGACAGGGGGTCGAGCTCCTACGAGCAGTACTTC CASSDRGSSSYEQYF TRBD1 15 TRBV27 many TRBJ2-7
TGTGCCAGCGGTGCGGGAGATCTCTACGAGCAGTACTTC CASGAGDLYEQYF TRBD2 13 TRBV6-1 many TRBJ2-7
TGCGCCAGCAGCTTCGGACAGGGCGGACATCAGCCCCAGCATTTT CASSFGQGGHQPQHF TRBD1 15 TRBV5-1 many TRBJ1-5
TGCGCCAGCAGCTTCGGCCGGGGCACAGATACGCAGTATTTT CASSFGRGTDTQYF NA 14 TRBV5-1 many TRBJ2-3
TGTGCCAGCAAACCCAAAAGAGGGGACAGGGACAACTATGGCTACACCTTC CASKPKRGDRDNYGYTF TRBD1 17 TRBV7-2 many TRBJ1-2
TGTGCCAGCAGCTTAGGGGCAGTCCAAGAGACCCAGTACTTC CASSLGAVQETQYF NA 14 TRBV7-2 many TRBJ2-5
TGCAGTGCTAGAGATTTAAAGGGGGGCGAACCCTTCTACGAGCAGTACTTC CSARDLKGGEPFYEQYF NA 17 TRBV20-1 many TRBJ2-7
TGTGCCAGCAGCTGGACAGGACAAGAGACCCAGTACTTC CASSWTGQETQYF TRBD1 13 TRBV5-6 many TRBJ2-5
TGTGCCAGCTCACCACCGGCGGATACGCAGTATTTT CASSPPADTQYF NA 12 TRBV18 many TRBJ2-3
TGCGCCAGCCGTTTCCGCGACAGGGGAGTCAACGAGCAGTACTTC CASRFRDRGVNEQYF TRBD1 15 TRBV5-1 many TRBJ2-7
TGTGCCAGCAGTGAGACAGGGTGGCAGACCCAGTACTTC CASSETGWQTQYF TRBD1 13 TRBV28 many TRBJ2-5
TGTGCCAGCAGCTTAGGGTGGCTAGCGAGCAATGAGCAGTTCTTC CASSLGWLASNEQFF NA 15 TRBV7-2 many TRBJ2-1
TGCGCCAGCAGCTTGGATCCCAGCGGGAGAACCTACGAGCAGTACTTC CASSLDPSGRTYEQYF TRBD2 16 TRBV5-1 many TRBJ2-7
TGTGCCAGCAGCCAATCTGGGACGTATGGCTATGGCTACACCTTC CASSQSGTYGYGYTF NA 15 TRBV4-2 many TRBJ1-2
TGCGCCAGCAGCCTCGGAACTAGCAACTACGAGCAGTACTTC CASSLGTSNYEQYF NA 14 TRBV5-1 many TRBJ2-7
TGCGCCAGCAGCTTCGACAAAAGGGAAAAACTGTTTTTT CASSFDKREKLFF NA 13 TRBV5-1 many TRBJ1-4
TGCGCCAGCAGCGAAACCGGGACAGGCCTCCCGAGGGAAAAACTGTTTTTT CASSETGTGLPREKLFF TRBD1 17 TRBV5-1 NA TRBJ1-4
TGTGCCAGCAGTTACTCGAATCCTGGAAACACCATATATTTT CASSYSNPGNTIYF NA 14 TRBV6-2/TRBV6-3 NA TRBJ1-3
TGTGCCAGCAGCCTCTCTATCCTAGCATCTGGGGCCAACGGCCTGACTTTC CASSLSILASGANGLTF NA 17 TRBV7-2 NA TRBJ2-6
TGCAGTGCTAGACCGGTTTCGAATGAAAAACTGTTTTTT CSARPVSNEKLFF NA 13 TRBV20-1 many TRBJ1-4
TGCAGTGCTTCCCGGCCAGGGCAGGAGACCCAGTACTTC CSASRPGQETQYF NA 13 TRBV20-1 NA TRBJ2-5
TGTGCCAGCAGCTTAGAGGTAGCAGCTCAAGAGACCCAGTACTTC CASSLEVAAQETQYF NA 15 TRBV11-1 many TRBJ2-5